The present TCR beta chain was sequenced within a study of CD8+ T cells in alopecia areata. Treatment in this sample: oral pan-JAK inhibitor, 5-10 mg twice daily. Study outcomes and limitations: Possibly as an HLA-related effect, TCR sharing across patients appeared less clear than in mice. Clonality exceeded that of normal scalp in lesional scalp, most notably in alopecia totalis/universalis.

To note about this clone: Its antigen is as yet unknown.

Reverse transcription of extracted RNA yielded cDNA, which provided the sequencing template. Generated by immunoSEQ multiplex PCR, the TCRdb table keeps only in-frame clones and is missing some. Here the sample spans approximately 130,000 clones, over 55% being singletons. This TCR was recovered from a human donor with alopecia areata. This specimen was CD4+ T cells sorted from blood, taken at week 4, from a patient treated with tofacitinib.

The CDR3 sequence is CASRGQGIDTDTQYF. CDR3 DNA sequence: TGTGCCAGCAGAGGACAGGGGATCGACACAGATACGCAGTATTTT. The gene calls are TRBV27 and TRBJ2-3; 9 nucleotides agree with TRBD1. J was trimmed by 2 bases and V by 6 bases; bases with no gene match: 6. CDR3 length equals 15 residues. Germline CDR1 reads MNHEY; CDR2 reads SMNVEV (reference sequence).